These 27 T cell receptor beta chains originate from one sample sequenced in a study of siplizumab effects on memory and regulatory T cells. Generated by immunoSEQ multiplex PCR, the TCRdb table keeps only in-frame clones and is missing some. The sample contains more than 95,000 clones, about 94% of which appear only once. The sample comprised Tregs sorted from blood. These receptors were taken from a human donor in good health.

The chain joins TRBV6-1 to TRBJ2-2; maybe TRBD2 (5 bases). CDR1 is MNHNS and CDR2 is SASEGT in the germline V gene. The V and J ends lost 1 base and 6 bases respectively, with 6 bases between them. The CDR3 covers 13 residues. The CDR3 loop reads CASSEVRAGELFF. The CDR3 region has the DNA TGTGCCAGCAGTGAAGTGAGGGCCGGGGAGCTGTTTTTT.

This chain uses TRBV7-9 with TRBJ2-1; 7 nucleotides match TRBD1. Germline CDR1 and CDR2: SEHNR and FQNEAQ (reference sequence). The CDR3 covers 16 residues. The V segment lost 5 bases and the J segment 0 bases; nucleotides outside the gene matches: 7. The CDR3 sequence: CASSRATGRSYNEQFF. The CDR3 coding sequence is TGTGCCAGCAGCCGAGCGACAGGGCGCTCCTACAATGAGCAGTTCTTC.

This chain uses TRBV2 with TRBJ1-1; D perhaps matches TRBD1 (5 bases). Germline V gene lookup returns CDR1 SNHLY and CDR2 FYNNEI. V was cut by 3 bases and J by 1 base, with 6 bases left in between. This CDR3 contains 13 residues. CDR3 nucleotides: TGTGCCAGCAGTGACGGGGGGAACACTGAAGCTTTCTTT. Encoded protein: CASSDGGNTEAFF.

The rearrangement joins TRBV5-1 to TRBJ1-3; no definite D call. Trimming shortened V by 4 bases and J by 1 base, and 21 bases separated the two germline ends. CDR3 length: 18 residues. Per the germline V gene, CDR1 is SGHRS and CDR2 is YFSETQ. The CDR3 nucleotides read TGCGCCAGCAGCCCGACGGCGAGCATTACGTCTTCTGGAAACACCATATATTTT. Translated, it gives CASSPTASITSSGNTIYF.

The chain has TRBV30 and TRBJ2-1; no reliable D call. The ends were cut back, 5 bases at V and 12 bases at J, with 14 bases in the middle. CDR1 is GTSNPN, CDR2 SVGIG, per germline (reference sequence). The CDR3 has 11 residues. In DNA, the CDR3 is TGTGCCTGGGGAGAGCGTGTTGGGCAGTTCTTC. Amino acids: CAWGERVGQFF.

The J gene is TRBJ2-1, the V gene TRBV9; 7 bases agree with TRBD1. Trimming removed 4 bases from V and 6 bases from J; junction bases left unmatched: 10. Germline V gene data show CDR1 as SGDLS and CDR2 as YYNGEE. CDR3 length: 15 residues. The CDR3 DNA reads TGTGCCAGCAGCTCGCGACAGGGTTTGGGCAATGAGCAGTTCTTC. It codes for CASSSRQGLGNEQFF.

This chain links TRBV28 with TRBJ1-2, with D tentatively TRBD1 (5 bases). Trimming pared 2 bases from V and 7 bases from J, leaving 11 bases between. CDR1 MDHEN and CDR2 SYDVKM come from the germline V gene. The CDR3 is 13 amino acids. The CDR3 is CASSLGQGVGYTF. DNA of the CDR3: TGTGCCAGCAGTTTAGGGCAGGGTGTTGGCTACACCTTC.

The chain uses TRBV5-1 and TRBJ2-7, with D perhaps TRBD1 or TRBD2 (5 bases each). This CDR3 is 16 amino acids long. The germline V gene encodes CDR1 SGHRS and CDR2 YFSETQ. V lost 0 bases to trimming and J lost 3 bases, with 16 bases between them. The CDR3 region has the DNA TGCGCCAGCAGCTTGGTCGGGACCTCCTGGGTCTACGAGCAGTACTTC. It is translated as CASSLVGTSWVYEQYF. The full variable domain, completed using reference TRBV5-1 and TRBJ2-7, is KAGVTQTPRYLIKTRGQQVTLSCSPISGHRSVSWYQQTPGQGLQFLFEYFSETQRNKGNFPGRFSGRQFSNSRSEMNVSTLELGDSALYLCASSLVGTSWVYEQYFGPGTRLTVT.

The chain couples TRBV5-1 to TRBJ1-2; D may be TRBD1 (5 bases). Germline V lookup: CDR1 SGHRS, CDR2 YFSETQ. The V end lost 3 bases, the J end lost 3 bases, and 12 bases lay between the germline ends. This CDR3 spans 14 amino acids. CDR3 bases: TGCGCCAGCAGCTATCAGGGCGCGGACTATGGCTACACCTTC. This encodes CASSYQGADYGYTF.

This clone came up once. CDR3 DNA: TGCGCCAGCAGCCAAGGGCAGAGTCGGACGGACTATGGCTACACCTTC. Amino acid sequence: CASSQGQSRTDYGYTF. The chain combines TRBV4-1 with TRBJ1-2; D unresolved. The CDR3 length is 16 residues. The germline gives CDR1 MGHRA, CDR2 YSYEKL. V lost 1 base and J lost 3, with 15 bases in between.

This chain links TRBV5-1 with TRBJ1-1; perhaps TRBD1 as D (5 bases). Trimming took 0 bases from V and 4 from J, leaving 10 bases between them. The germline CDR1 and CDR2 sequences are SGHRS and YFSETQ. The CDR3 runs 14 residues. CDR3 sequence reads: CASSLGPGGTEAFF. In DNA form, the CDR3 reads TGCGCCAGCAGCTTGGGCCCTGGGGGCACTGAAGCTTTCTTT.

This clone was recorded only once. The chain recombines TRBV5-6 with TRBJ2-3, with 12 bases lining up with TRBD2. CDR3 size: 16 residues. Trimming took 3 bases from V and 1 from J; bases not matched to a gene: 3. CDR1 and CDR2 (germline): SGHDT, YYEEEE. The CDR3 loop is CASSWRTSGGTDTQYF. Written as DNA, the CDR3 is TGTGCCAGCAGCTGGAGGACTAGCGGGGGCACAGATACGCAGTATTTT.

The chain joins TRBV27 to TRBJ2-1, with 9 bases lining up with TRBD2. The V segment lost 1 base and the J segment 8 bases; nucleotides outside the gene matches: 18. Germline V lookup: CDR1 MNHEY, CDR2 SMNVEV (reference sequence). This CDR3 spans 19 amino acids. The chain's CDR3 is CASSLLPGPGLASRHEQFF. CDR3 nucleotide sequence: TGTGCCAGCAGTTTATTGCCAGGGCCGGGACTAGCATCTAGACATGAGCAGTTCTTC.

The V and J genes are TRBV19 and TRBJ1-5, with 8 bases aligning to TRBD1. Germline CDR1 reads LNHDA; CDR2 reads SQIVND (reference sequence). This CDR3 has 14 amino acids. V lost 8 bases to trimming and J lost 6 bases; unmatched junction nucleotides: 9. Written as DNA, the CDR3 is TGTGCCAGTGAGCATACAGGGGGAGGTCAGCCCCAGCATTTT. As protein: CASEHTGGGQPQHF.

This CDR3 is CASSPGGARAFF. In nucleotides, the CDR3 is TGTGCCAGCTCACCGGGCGGGGCTCGAGCTTTCTTT. J is TRBJ1-1 and V is TRBV18; maybe TRBD1 (5 bases). This CDR3 is built from 12 residues. V was shortened by 3 bases and J by 10 bases, with 12 bases between the two germline ends. Germline-derived CDR1 and CDR2 are KGHSH and LQKENI. The full variable domain, its missing parts supplied by reference TRBV18 and TRBJ1-1, is NAGVMQNPRHLVRRRGQEARLRCSPMKGHSHVYWYRQLPEEGLKFMVYLQKENIIDESGMPKERFSAEFPKEGPSILRIQQVVRGDSAAYFCASSPGGARAFFGQGTRLTVV.

The sample holds one count of this clone. The V gene is TRBV5-1, the J gene TRBJ2-5; the D gene is possibly TRBD1 (6 bases). The CDR3 consists of 14 residues. V dropped 4 bases and J dropped 1 base, with 11 bases sitting between them. CDR1 is SGHRS and CDR2 is YFSETQ in the germline V gene. The DNA for the CDR3 is TGCGCCAGCAGCGGGGGACACGGCCAAGAGACCCAGTACTTC. Protein: CASSGGHGQETQYF.

The chain carries TRBV6-1 and TRBJ2-1; 8 bases align to TRBD2. Trimming cost V 2 bases and J 7 bases; bases outside gene matches: 7. The CDR3 covers 15 residues. Germline lookup yields CDR1 MNHNS and CDR2 SASEGT. The CDR3 region has the DNA TGTGCCAGCAGTGAACCGGGGGGGAAGCCAAATGAGCAGTTCTTC. Translated: CASSEPGGKPNEQFF.

The chain recombines TRBV29-1 with TRBJ2-4; D is undetermined. V was pared by 5 bases and J by 8 bases, with 7 bases between. Germline V gives CDR1 SQVTM, CDR2 ANQGSEA. The CDR3 is 10 amino acids. The CDR3 DNA sequence: TGCAGCGTTTGGCAGTACATTCAGTACTTC. It is translated as CSVWQYIQYF.

V gene TRBV2 combines with J gene TRBJ2-6, with no clear D. CDR1 and CDR2 from the germline V gene are SNHLY and FYNNEI. This CDR3 region has 13 residues. V was cut by 2 bases and J by 4 bases, with 3 bases left in between. In nucleotides, the CDR3 is TGTGCCAGCAGTGAAAGGGGGGCCAACGTCCTGACTTTC. Its protein is CASSERGANVLTF.

The gene calls are TRBV5-1 and TRBJ2-3; 7 nucleotides match TRBD1. The CDR3 contains 13 residues. With 5 bases clipped from V and 3 bases from J, the junction kept 3 bases outside the gene matches. Germline-derived CDR1 and CDR2 are SGHRS and YFSETQ. In DNA, the CDR3 is TGCGCCAGCAGGCCAGGGGGAACAGATACGCAGTATTTT. Amino acid sequence: CASRPGGTDTQYF.

This CDR3 reads CASSFGWSQPQHF. The CDR3 coding sequence is TGTGCCAGCAGTTTCGGTTGGAGTCAGCCCCAGCATTTT. The chain links TRBV6-5 to TRBJ1-5, with unresolved D. CDR3 length equals 13 residues. The germline V gene encodes CDR1 MNHEY and CDR2 SVGAGI. Trimming cost V 4 bases and J 6 bases, with 10 bases left between them.

This rearrangement joins TRBV18 to TRBJ1-2; D is undetermined. V shed 3 bases and J shed 4 bases, with 15 bases lying between them. Germline CDR1 and CDR2: KGHSH and LQKENI. This CDR3 has 15 amino acids. The CDR3 sequence: CASSPPWLVGYGYTF. The CDR3 DNA reads as TGTGCCAGCTCACCCCCCTGGCTAGTGGGCTATGGCTACACCTTC.

The chain uses TRBV10-3 and TRBJ1-5; 10 bases match TRBD1. This CDR3 has 17 residues. V shed 9 bases, J shed 4 bases, and the junction held 15 bases outside the gene matches. CDR1 is ENHRY and CDR2 is SYGVKD in the germline V gene. CDR3 protein: CAIRPGGTGVTNQPQHF. The CDR3 DNA reads TGTGCCATAAGACCGGGTGGGACAGGGGTCACAAATCAGCCCCAGCATTTT.

With regard to this clone: Other DNA sequences within the sample encode an identical CDR3. J is TRBJ1-5 and V is TRBV19; no clear D. From germline, CDR1 is LNHDA and CDR2 SQIVND (reference sequence). The CDR3 totals 13 residues. The germline V and J ends were trimmed by 1 base and 5 bases, with 6 bases remaining between them. The CDR3 is CASSIVKDQPQHF. The CDR3 DNA follows: TGTGCCAGTAGTATAGTAAAAGATCAGCCCCAGCATTTT.

The V gene is TRBV6-5, the J gene TRBJ2-3; D is uncertain. The V end lost 8 bases, the J end lost 2 bases, and 8 bases lay between the germline ends. The germline CDR1 and CDR2 sequences are MNHEY and SVGAGI. This CDR3 spans 12 amino acids. The CDR3 loop is CASSSHTDTQYF. For the CDR3, the DNA is TGTGCCAGCTCGTCTCACACAGATACGCAGTATTTT.

The CDR3 spells CAISRQGEVNTEAFF. The CDR3, as DNA: TGTGCCATCAGTAGACAGGGAGAGGTGAACACTGAAGCTTTCTTT. The V gene is TRBV10-3, the J gene TRBJ1-1, with 7 bases fitting TRBD1. The CDR3 covers 15 residues. Germline CDR1 is ENHRY and CDR2 is SYGVKD. V gave up 5 bases and J gave up 0 bases; unmatched junction bases: 6.

The chain uses TRBV19 and TRBJ1-2, with D unresolved. Per germline, CDR1 LNHDA and CDR2 SQIVND (reference sequence). The CDR3 runs to 11 residues. Trimming shortened V by 8 bases and J by 8 bases, and 12 bases separated the two germline ends. The CDR3 DNA reads TGTGCCAGTGGTCGGGGTAGGGGCTACACCTTC. Protein product: CASGRGRGYTF.